The 15 T cell receptor beta chains below come from one sample, sequenced in a study of cytomegalovirus exposure and HLA in healthy donors. 60 Vbeta and 13 Jbeta primers were used in PCR. Clones were sequenced by immunoSEQ multiplex PCR, and TCRdb holds only the in-frame ones, with some missing. The sample lists about 150,000 clones, around 81% seen once, with about 5.6% in the top ten. Material for sequencing was PBMCs. The receptors come from a middle-aged woman in good health and CMV-seropositive.

This clone appeared a few times. J is TRBJ2-1 and V is TRBV11-1, with unresolved D. CDR1 and CDR2 from the germline V gene are SGHAT and FQDESV (reference sequence). The CDR3 extends over 12 amino acids. V dropped 2 bases and J dropped 8 bases, with 7 bases sitting between them. CDR3 amino acids: CASSLRSDEQFF. CDR3 sequence (DNA): TGTGCCAGCAGCTTAAGAAGCGATGAGCAGTTCTTC.

This chain joins TRBV4-2 and TRBJ2-7, with D maybe TRBD2 (5 bases). The CDR3 spans 16 residues. Trimming shortened V by 4 bases and J by 2 bases, and 18 bases separated the two germline ends. Per germline, CDR1 LGHNA and CDR2 YNFKEQ. The CDR3: CASSPTSGSGAYEQYF. In DNA, the CDR3 is TGTGCCAGCAGCCCTACTTCTGGGAGCGGCGCCTACGAGCAGTACTTC.

The chain links TRBV9 to TRBJ2-3, with TRBD2 identical over 7 bases. From germline, CDR1 is SGDLS and CDR2 YYNGEE. There are 17 residues in the CDR3. V shed 3 bases and J 4 bases; nucleotides not matched to a gene: 14. The CDR3 nucleotides read TGTGCCAGCAGCGAAGGCCTATCGGGAGGAGGGGCAGATACGCAGTATTTT. Protein product: CASSEGLSGGGADTQYF.

The rearrangement uses TRBV27 and TRBJ2-1, with 11 positions matching TRBD1. Losses at the gene ends were 4 bases for V and 9 bases for J; bases not matched to a gene: 8. The germline gives CDR1 MNHEY, CDR2 SMNVEV (reference sequence). The CDR3 sequence is 15 residues long. CDR3 in DNA: TGTGCCAGCAGTTCGGACAGGGGGCGAGGCGGTGAGCAGTTCTTC. Translation: CASSSDRGRGGEQFF.

This clone was picked up one time. The rearrangement joins TRBV30 to TRBJ1-1; 8 positions agree with TRBD1. The V gene end was trimmed by 3 bases and the J gene end by 4 bases; junction bases not matched to a gene: 22. CDR1 is GTSNPN, CDR2 SVGIG, per germline (reference sequence). The CDR3 length is 19 residues. The CDR3 is CAWRGGWGKRTGQSTEAFF. CDR3 sequence (DNA): TGTGCCTGGAGGGGTGGGTGGGGAAAACGGACAGGGCAGAGCACTGAAGCTTTCTTT.

The CDR3 DNA reads TGCGCCAGCAGCTCGCTAGCGGAGAACACCGGGGAGCTGTTTTTT. Protein product: CASSSLAENTGELFF. The chain carries TRBV5-1 and TRBJ2-2; 7 positions match TRBD2. In germline, CDR1 is SGHRS, CDR2 YFSETQ. V trimming: 3 bases; J trimming: 1 base; junction bases outside the gene matches: 3. This CDR3 is 15 amino acids long.

The chain joins TRBV10-3 to TRBJ2-7; TRBD2 agrees at 7 bases. This CDR3 is 14 amino acids long. The germline gives CDR1 ENHRY, CDR2 SYGVKD. Trimming cost V 3 bases and J 2 bases; bases outside gene matches: 4. The CDR3 protein is CAISETSDTYEQYF. In nucleotides, the CDR3 is TGTGCCATCAGTGAAACTAGCGACACCTACGAGCAGTACTTC.

The gene calls are TRBV14 and TRBJ2-5; TRBD2 matches at 9 bases. Per germline, CDR1 SGHDN and CDR2 FVKESK. The length of the CDR3 is 12 residues. The V segment lost 11 bases and the J segment 4 bases; nucleotides outside the gene matches: 5. CDR3 sequence (DNA): TGTGCCTCCGCGGGGGGGCGAGAGACCCAGTACTTC. Its protein is CASAGGRETQYF.

The chain couples TRBV9 to TRBJ2-3; perhaps TRBD2 as D (6 bases). The CDR3 is 14 residues long. The germline V gene encodes CDR1 SGDLS and CDR2 YYNGEE. Trimming pared 1 base from V and 3 bases from J, leaving 9 bases between. The CDR3 here is CASSVSGLTDTQYF. In nucleotides, the CDR3 is TGTGCCAGCAGCGTAAGCGGGCTAACAGATACGCAGTATTTT.

This rearrangement joins TRBV5-8 to TRBJ1-5; 8 nucleotides match TRBD1. Germline assignment: CDR1 SGHTS and CDR2 YDEGEE. Germline trimming cut 0 bases from V and 5 bases from J; bases unmatched to any gene: 1. The length of the CDR3 is 14 residues. The CDR3 region has the DNA TGTGCCAGCAGCTTGGGCAGGGGGCATCAGCCCCAGCATTTT. The encoded protein is CASSLGRGHQPQHF.

The genes are TRBV7-3 and TRBJ2-7; no clear D gene. The V end lost 7 bases, the J end lost 7 bases, and 8 bases lay between the germline ends. Germline CDR1 reads SGHTA; CDR2 reads FQGTGA. The length of the CDR3 is 10 residues. The CDR3 reads CASIPEEQYF. CDR3 DNA: TGTGCCAGCATCCCTGAGGAGCAGTACTTC.

This chain links TRBV18 with TRBJ1-2; TRBD1 might be the D (5 bases). V was pared by 1 base and J by 4 bases, with 13 bases between. Germline V CDR1 and CDR2: KGHSH, LQKENI. The length of the CDR3 is 15 residues. CDR3 sequence reads: CASSPQTDQAYGYTF. The CDR3 DNA reads TGTGCCAGCTCACCACAGACAGACCAGGCCTATGGCTACACCTTC.

This clone was seen only a few times. The chain couples TRBV9 to TRBJ2-2, with 8 bases fitting TRBD1. V trimming: 0 bases; J trimming: 6 bases; junction bases outside the gene matches: 10. CDR1 and CDR2 (germline): SGDLS, YYNGEE. The CDR3 is 17 residues long. CDR3 region: CASSVGGAGGIAGELFF. In DNA form, the CDR3 reads TGTGCCAGCAGCGTAGGGGGGGCAGGGGGCATCGCCGGGGAGCTGTTTTTT.

The rearrangement links TRBV5-1 to TRBJ2-7, with 11 positions matching TRBD2. J lost 1 base, V lost 0 bases, and 6 bases had no gene match. There are 17 residues in the CDR3. CDR1 is SGHRS and CDR2 is YFSETQ in the germline V gene. The DNA of the CDR3 is TGCGCCAGCAGCTTGGCCTTGGTAGCGGGAGGGTCCTACGAGCAGTACTTC. Its translation: CASSLALVAGGSYEQYF.

V usage is TRBV28 and J usage is TRBJ2-5; D is unresolved. V was clipped by 5 bases and J by 5 bases, with 9 bases between them. The CDR3 has 12 amino acids. Germline values: CDR1 MDHEN, CDR2 SYDVKM. This CDR3 reads CASSIRSETQYF. In DNA, the CDR3 is TGTGCCAGCAGTATTCGTTCGGAGACCCAGTACTTC.